This T cell receptor (beta chain) came from a study of CXCR3-negative and CXCR3-positive naive CD8 T cells. In germline, CDR1 is DFQATT, CDR2 SNEGSKA (reference sequence). The CDR3 has 11 amino acids. All TRB cDNA libraries came from 5' RACE performed with UMI labels. TCRdb re-called the 5' RACE reads, yielding one record per CDR3 amino acid sequence without DNA. This sample's table has about 41,000 distinct CDR3 sequences. This receptor was taken from a human donor in good health. Some clones in this sample may be carry-over from other donors' samples. The sequenced sample consisted of memory CD8+ T cells from blood. This sequence joins TRBV20-1 and TRBJ1-1; TCRdb reports TRBD1, a call that lacks DNA to check it against. This chain's CDR3 is CSAPLNTEAFF.